The 4 T cell receptor beta chains below come from one sample, sequenced in a study of T cells in Graves' hyperthyroidism and ophthalmopathy. Amplified regions were TCR beta CDR3 sequences from RNA transcripts. The TCR CDR3 first-round RT-PCR relied on the HTBI primer set. TCRdb used MiXCR to reprocess the multiplex PCR reads, holding one entry per CDR3 protein. The data contain a few hundred thousand distinct CDR3 sequences, around 14% of them singletons. Sequenced sample: blood. The receptors here all came from a woman under 40 with Graves' hyperthyroidism.

The CDR3 nucleotides read TGCAGCGTCGCGGTTCCGGGACAGGGTCTCGCTGAAGCTTTCTTT. Translated: CSVAVPGQGLAEAFF. This chain joins TRBV29-1 and TRBJ1-1; 9 nucleotides line up with TRBD1. Germline loops: CDR1 SQVTM, CDR2 ANQGSEA. This CDR3 is built from 15 residues. J lost 6 bases, V lost 6 bases, and 14 bases had no gene match.

The chain carries TRBV7-9 and TRBJ1-1, with 8 positions matching TRBD1. CDR3 length: 12 residues. V was clipped by 8 bases and J by 6 bases; unmatched bases: 5. Looked up from germline, CDR1 is SEHNR and CDR2 is FQNEAQ (reference sequence). The CDR3 DNA sequence: TGTGCCAGCGGACAGGGTCCCCCTGAAGCTTTCTTT. Translation: CASGQGPPEAFF. The full variable domain, with the rest looked up from reference TRBV7-9 and TRBJ1-1, is DTGVSQNPRHKITKRGQNVTFRCDPISEHNRLYWYRQTLGQGPEFLTYFQNEAQLEKSRLLSDRFSAERPKGSFSTLEIQRTEQGDSAMYLCASGQGPPEAFFGQGTRLTVV.

This clonotype was seen repeatedly, ten times or more. The rearrangement links TRBV30 to TRBJ1-4; D not resolved. The CDR3 runs 13 residues. Trimming removed 0 bases from V and 8 bases from J, with 10 bases in between. Germline V CDR1 and CDR2: GTSNPN, SVGIG (reference sequence). CDR3 DNA: TGTGCCTGGAGTGTTGGTCTTTCCGAAAAACTGTTTTTT. It specifies CAWSVGLSEKLFF.

The CDR3 protein is CASSQSSPSEQFF. For the CDR3, the DNA is TGCGCCAGCAGCCAATCTTCCCCCTCGGAGCAGTTCTTC. The chain links TRBV4-1 to TRBJ2-1, with unresolved D. V gave up 2 bases and J gave up 10 bases, with 12 bases separating them. The CDR3 has 13 residues. Germline V CDR1 and CDR2: MGHRA, YSYEKL.